Shown below are 20 T cell receptor beta chains from a single sample sequenced in a study of shared clonotypes between healthy human individuals. Assay: immunoSEQ multiplex PCR; the TCRdb copy retains only in-frame clones and omits some. This table has about 480,000 clones, nearly 80% appearing once. The sequenced sample was PBMCs. Source of these receptors: a woman aged 35 to 49 in good health. Some clones in this sample may be carry-over from other donors' samples.

The rearrangement joins TRBV20-1 to TRBJ2-7; no firm D call. V was shortened by 1 base and J by 4 bases, with 5 bases between the two germline ends. Germline-derived CDR1 and CDR2 are DFQATT and SNEGSKA (reference sequence). The CDR3 contains 11 residues. The CDR3 nucleotides read TGCAGTGCTAGAGTCTGGTACGAGCAGTACTTC. Encoded protein: CSARVWYEQYF.

V usage is TRBV5-1 and J usage is TRBJ2-3; weak D call: TRBD2 (6 bases). V lost 0 bases, J lost 4 bases, and 12 bases lay in between. Per germline, CDR1 SGHRS and CDR2 YFSETQ. The CDR3 spans 15 residues. CDR3 sequence (DNA): TGCGCCAGCAGCTTGGCTAGCGCTGACGCAGATACGCAGTATTTT. This translates into CASSLASADADTQYF.

This clone was observed many times. The chain employs TRBV14 and TRBJ1-1; D gene unclear. V was shortened by 7 bases and J by 0 bases, with 6 bases between the two germline ends. Germline assignment: CDR1 SGHDN and CDR2 FVKESK. CDR3 length equals 12 residues. Written as DNA, the CDR3 is TGTGCCAGCACCCGTTTGAACACTGAAGCTTTCTTT. Amino acids: CASTRLNTEAFF.

This clone has only one observation. V gene TRBV15 combines with J gene TRBJ2-7; TRBD2 matches 12 bases. Losses at the gene ends were 1 base for V and 0 bases for J; bases not matched to a gene: 4. CDR3 length: 17 amino acids. Germline assignment: CDR1 LNHNV and CDR2 YYDKDF (reference sequence). The CDR3 nucleotides are TGTGCCACCAGCAGAGCTGGGACTAGCGGGCTCTCCTACGAGCAGTACTTC. Translating it yields CATSRAGTSGLSYEQYF.

Details on this clone: A much larger clonotype is one base distant, so this may be a read error. The V gene is TRBV13, the J gene TRBJ2-7; TRBD1 aligns across 10 bases. Looked up from germline, CDR1 is PRHDT and CDR2 is FYEKMQ (reference sequence). This CDR3 spans 14 amino acids. CDR3: CAGSSRQGADEQYF. The CDR3 DNA follows: TGTGCCGGCAGCTCCCGACAGGGGGCGGATGAGCAGTACTTC.

This chain joins TRBV5-6 and TRBJ2-4, with D possibly called TRBD1 or TRBD2 (7 bases each). V was pared by 0 bases and J by 0 bases, with 13 bases between. The CDR3 is 17 amino acids. CDR1 and CDR2 from the germline V gene are SGHDT and YYEEEE. For the CDR3, the DNA is TGTGCCAGCAGCTTGGACAGGGGACTACTAGCCAAAAACATTCAGTACTTC. This gives the protein CASSLDRGLLAKNIQYF.

This clone was detected a few times. The rearrangement joins TRBV14 to TRBJ1-1, with a weak D call TRBD1 (5 bases). The V end was cut by 1 base, the J end by 9 bases, with 12 bases between. This CDR3 is 13 amino acids long. Germline V gene sequence: CDR1 SGHDN, CDR2 FVKESK. For the CDR3, the DNA is TGTGCCAGCAGCCAAGCTGGGGGGGGTAAAGCTTTCTTT. This sequence encodes CASSQAGGGKAFF.

J is TRBJ1-2 and V is TRBV4-1; D is perhaps TRBD1 (6 bases). Germline-derived CDR1 and CDR2 are MGHRA and YSYEKL. Trimming removed 5 bases at V and 2 bases at J, with 15 bases between. The CDR3 has 15 amino acids. The CDR3 reads CASSITGTPNYGYTF. The CDR3 DNA reads TGCGCCAGCAGCATAACCGGGACACCCAACTATGGCTACACCTTC.

This clone has a count of ten or more. The chain links TRBV6-4 to TRBJ2-2; the match to TRBD2 covers 11 bases. The V segment lost 4 bases and the J segment 4 bases; nucleotides outside the gene matches: 2. CDR1 MRHNA and CDR2 SNTAGT come from the germline V gene. This CDR3 is 15 amino acids long. The CDR3 DNA reads as TGTGCCAGCAGTGTAACTAGCGGGAGCACCGGGGAGCTGTTTTTT. Translating gives CASSVTSGSTGELFF.

The chain employs TRBV5-1 and TRBJ1-4, with D unclear. Per the germline V gene, CDR1 is SGHRS and CDR2 is YFSETQ. The V end was cut by 2 bases, the J end by 0 bases, with 5 bases between. The CDR3 runs to 14 residues. Written as DNA, the CDR3 is TGCGCCAGCAGCTTACTTGCAACTAATGAAAAACTGTTTTTT. Protein sequence: CASSLLATNEKLFF.

The chain couples TRBV5-1 to TRBJ2-3, with 9 bases matching TRBD2. CDR3 length: 14 residues. J lost 6 bases, V lost 0 bases, and 2 bases had no gene match. Per germline, CDR1 SGHRS and CDR2 YFSETQ. Here the CDR3 reads CASSLDGLADTQYF. For the CDR3, the DNA is TGCGCCAGCAGCTTGGATGGACTAGCGGATACGCAGTATTTT.

This clone was observed a handful of times. The gene calls are TRBV6-5 and TRBJ1-2; TRBD1 might be the D (5 bases). Per the germline V gene, CDR1 is MNHEY and CDR2 is SVGAGI. V was cut by 5 bases and J by 6 bases, with 16 bases left in between. CDR3 length equals 14 residues. The CDR3 sequence: CASSDGTAMDGYTF. The CDR3 nucleotides are TGTGCCAGCAGTGACGGGACCGCGATGGATGGCTACACCTTC.

The chain combines TRBV6-4 with TRBJ1-5; D remains unclear. CDR1 is MRHNA, CDR2 SNTAGT, per germline. V was shortened by 4 bases and J by 7 bases, with 11 bases between the two germline ends. This CDR3 comprises 13 residues. This CDR3 reads CASSGTHGQPQHF. CDR3 nucleotides: TGTGCCAGCAGTGGGACGCATGGGCAGCCCCAGCATTTT.

In this sample, this clone turned up a few times. The gene calls are TRBV18 and TRBJ2-7; 9 bases line up with TRBD1. The J segment lost 3 bases and the V segment lost 3 bases, leaving 6 bases of the junction unmatched. CDR1 KGHSH and CDR2 LQKENI come from the germline V gene. The CDR3 has 15 residues. For the CDR3, the DNA is TGTGCCAGCTCACCTGCGGGGACAGGGAGCTACGAGCAGTACTTC. This encodes CASSPAGTGSYEQYF.

Of note for this clone: This specimen includes other DNA sequences encoding the same CDR3. The chain is built from TRBV5-3 and TRBJ1-2, with a weak D call TRBD1 (5 bases). TRBV5-3 counts as an open reading frame of uncertain function. This CDR3 region has 13 residues. Trimming pared 1 base from V and 4 bases from J, leaving 8 bases between. CDR3 in amino acids: CARSLPGLYGYTF. Written as DNA, the CDR3 is TGTGCCAGAAGCTTGCCAGGGCTCTATGGCTACACCTTC.

V is TRBV5-8 and J is TRBJ1-2; 7 nucleotides agree with TRBD1. The CDR3 runs 16 residues. Per the germline V gene, CDR1 is SGHTS and CDR2 is YDEGEE. After removal of 0 bases from V and 1 base from J, the junction contained 6 bases not matched to a gene. This CDR3 is CASSLGDRALNYGYTF. CDR3 DNA sequence: TGTGCCAGCAGCTTGGGCGACAGGGCGCTTAACTATGGCTACACCTTC.

The gene calls are TRBV28 and TRBJ2-3, with D tentatively TRBD2 (6 bases). V gave up 3 bases and J gave up 2 bases, with 12 bases separating them. Germline lookup yields CDR1 MDHEN and CDR2 SYDVKM. The length of the CDR3 is 15 residues. The CDR3: CASSLIADYTDTQYF. The CDR3 region has the DNA TGTGCCAGCAGTTTGATAGCGGACTACACAGATACGCAGTATTTT.

V usage is TRBV4-1 and J usage is TRBJ2-6; 15 nucleotides align to TRBD2. J gave up 2 bases and V 1 base, and 3 bases lay outside the gene matches. This CDR3 has 19 residues. Germline values: CDR1 MGHRA, CDR2 YSYEKL. The CDR3 DNA reads as TGCGCCAGCAGCCAAGGGACTAGCGGGAGGGCCCCTGGGGCCAACGTCCTGACTTTC. Its translation: CASSQGTSGRAPGANVLTF.

The V and J genes are TRBV4-2 and TRBJ2-7; D possibly corresponds to TRBD1 (5 bases). Germline V gene sequence: CDR1 LGHNA, CDR2 YNFKEQ. The CDR3 extends over 15 amino acids. Trimming stripped 4 bases from V and 4 bases from J, with 17 bases between. The CDR3 DNA reads TGTGCCAGCAGCCCACGTGGTCAGGGTGGGTACGAGCAGTACTTC. This sequence encodes CASSPRGQGGYEQYF.

This chain joins TRBV6-5 and TRBJ1-2, with D unresolved. With 5 bases removed from V and 7 bases from J, the gap between germline ends came to 17 bases. The CDR3 has 14 residues. The germline V gene has CDR1 MNHEY and CDR2 SVGAGI. The CDR3 sequence: CASSPERYRAGYTF. The CDR3 DNA sequence: TGTGCCAGCAGTCCGGAGCGTTACCGGGCTGGCTACACCTTC.